This T cell receptor beta chain appears in the sequencing data of a study of CD8 T cells in Susac syndrome. Notes on this clonotype: The antigen is not known.

Healthy donors constituted the control group, matched for age and sex. Negative isolation was used for CD8+ and CD4+ T cells and FACS enrichment for TEMRA cells. Findings and caveats of the study: The study conceded that relatively few individuals underwent its TCR sequencing and HLA analysis.

The authors reverse transcribed roughly 0.5 to 1 ug RNA with random hexamers. An immunoSEQ multiplex PCR amplified TCR beta CDR3 over 54 Vbeta and 13 Jbeta. Via MiXCR, TCRdb re-called the immunoSEQ multiplex PCR reads, giving one row per CDR3 protein. The sample holds approximately 120,000 distinct CDR3 sequences, about 95% seen once. V gave up 5 bases and J gave up 1 base, with 13 bases separating them. Germline lookup yields CDR1 SGHTA and CDR2 FQGNSA. This CDR3 comprises 15 residues. The sample consisted of CD4+ T cells from PBMCs. This TCR was recovered from a human donor in good health. The rearrangement joins TRBV7-2 to TRBJ2-3; tentatively, D is TRBD1 (5 bases). The CDR3 coding sequence is TGTGCCAGCAGCCCCCCCAGGGCGGGCACAGATACGCAGTATTTT. Translated: CASSPPRAGTDTQYF.